This paragraph reports one TCR beta chain. Its antigen is currently unknown. This specimen comes from a study of type 1 regulatory T cells. TCRdb used MiXCR to reprocess the reads, holding one entry per CDR3 protein. This sample yields about 68,000 distinct CDR3 sequences, of which nearly 65% are seen a single time; 7% to 9.5% belongs to the top ten. CDR1 and CDR2 from the germline V gene are SSHAT and FNYEAQ (reference sequence). The CDR3 covers 13 residues. V lost 2 bases and J lost 5, with 9 bases in between. The sample taken for sequencing was cultured T cells, either the whole culture or a sorted T cell fraction (not recorded which). Regarding subset: Tr1-enriched cell product generated in vitro against host alloantigens. The chain combines TRBV7-7 with TRBJ2-5; D ambiguous. This TCR was recovered from a human donor in good health. This chain's CDR3 is CASSLMLEETQYF. The CDR3 bases are TGTGCCAGCAGCTTAATGCTAGAGGAGACCCAGTACTTC.